Shown below are 25 T cell receptor beta chains from a single sample sequenced in a study of cytomegalovirus exposure and HLA in healthy donors. This PCR relied on a set of 60 Vbeta primers and 13 Jbeta primers. Clones were read by immunoSEQ multiplex PCR, and TCRdb kept only the in-frame ones, dropping some. The table records 95,000 to 150,000 clones, 75% to 85% of them present only once. Sequencing was done on a sample of PBMCs. The receptors come from a woman between 50 and 59 years old in good health and CMV-seropositive.

The chain combines TRBV5-1 with TRBJ1-6; D remains unclear. Between the trimmed V and J ends, which lost 0 bases and 8 bases, there was a span of 12 bases. Per germline, CDR1 SGHRS and CDR2 YFSETQ. The CDR3 sequence is 15 residues long. The DNA of the CDR3 is TGCGCCAGCAGCTTGGCCGGGAGGGCCTATTCACCCCTCCACTTT. Encoded protein: CASSLAGRAYSPLHF.

This chain joins TRBV12-5 and TRBJ2-5; the match to TRBD1 covers 8 bases. After removal of 2 bases from V and 2 bases from J, the junction contained 7 bases not matched to a gene. This CDR3 spans 16 amino acids. Germline V gene sequence: CDR1 LGHNT, CDR2 FRNRAP. The CDR3, as DNA: TGTGCTAGTGGTTTGCCCACAGGGGGGATGCAAGAGACCCAGTACTTC. This gives the protein CASGLPTGGMQETQYF. Filled out from reference TRBV12-5 and TRBJ2-5, the complete variable domain reads DARVTQTPRHKVTEMGQEVTMRCQPILGHNTVFWYRQTMMQGLELLAYFRNRAPLDDSGMPKDRFSAEMPDATLATLKIQPSEPRDSAVYFCASGLPTGGMQETQYFGPGTRLLVL.

V gene TRBV28 combines with J gene TRBJ2-7, with D maybe TRBD2 (6 bases). V was trimmed by 0 bases and J by 4 bases, leaving 7 bases between them. The CDR3 is 13 amino acids. Germline-derived CDR1 and CDR2 are MDHEN and SYDVKM. The CDR3 region has the DNA TGTGCCAGCAGTTTATGGGGGGGTTACGAGCAGTACTTC. The encoded protein is CASSLWGGYEQYF.

The chain combines TRBV6-5 with TRBJ1-2, with TRBD1 as a possible D gene (5 bases). This CDR3 is built from 15 residues. Germline lookup yields CDR1 MNHEY and CDR2 SVGAGI. Trimming stripped 7 bases from V and 1 base from J, with 16 bases between. CDR3 coding DNA: TGTGCCAGCAACCCCTCGGCGGGGGTTAACTATGGCTACACCTTC. Protein product: CASNPSAGVNYGYTF.

This chain links TRBV6-5 with TRBJ1-6, with D possibly being TRBD1 (6 bases). Trimming left V 4 bases short and J 7 bases short, with 14 bases between. This CDR3 has 15 amino acids. Looked up from germline, CDR1 is MNHEY and CDR2 is SVGAGI. The CDR3, as DNA: TGTGCCAGCAGTTCTCCGACAGGCGCCAATTCACCCCTCCACTTT. This sequence encodes CASSSPTGANSPLHF.

J is TRBJ1-5 and V is TRBV6-6; D might be TRBD1 (6 bases). There are 15 residues in the CDR3. Trimming took off 2 bases at V and 3 bases at J, with 11 bases between the two ends. Germline V lookup: CDR1 MNHNY, CDR2 SVGAGI (reference sequence). CDR3 DNA sequence: TGTGCCAGCAGTTACCAGGGGACCCACAATCAGCCCCAGCATTTT. Translation: CASSYQGTHNQPQHF.

The V and J genes are TRBV4-2 and TRBJ2-6; D is undetermined. Trimming pared 4 bases from V and 2 bases from J, leaving 18 bases between. CDR1 LGHNA and CDR2 YNFKEQ come from the germline V gene. The CDR3 covers 18 residues. This chain's CDR3 is CASSPDLHGTPGANVLTF. The CDR3 nucleotides are TGTGCCAGCAGCCCCGACTTACACGGTACCCCTGGGGCCAACGTCCTGACTTTC.

The chain couples TRBV5-1 to TRBJ2-7; 8 bases are a match to TRBD2. Losses at the gene ends were 3 bases for V and 8 bases for J; bases not matched to a gene: 7. This CDR3 spans 13 amino acids. CDR1 and CDR2 (germline): SGHRS, YFSETQ. The CDR3 bases are TGCGCCAGCAGCTCCCGGGAGGGTGGGAAGCAGTACTTC. It is translated as CASSSREGGKQYF.

This clone showed up just once. The rearrangement links TRBV19 to TRBJ2-1, with 10 bases lining up with TRBD2. Germline lookup yields CDR1 LNHDA and CDR2 SQIVND (reference sequence). This CDR3 is built from 14 residues. V was pared by 8 bases and J by 9 bases, with 10 bases of the junction left unmatched. This CDR3 reads CASQREGHGSEQFF. The CDR3 nucleotides read TGTGCCAGTCAGCGGGAGGGGCATGGAAGTGAGCAGTTCTTC.

The J gene is TRBJ2-7, the V gene TRBV6-5; D gene unclear. Trimming stripped 2 bases from V and 3 bases from J, with 8 bases between. From germline, CDR1 is MNHEY and CDR2 SVGAGI. This CDR3 has 13 residues. The CDR3 protein is CASSYRYGYEQYF. The CDR3 DNA reads TGTGCCAGCAGTTACCGTTACGGCTACGAGCAGTACTTC.

The chain joins TRBV27 to TRBJ2-5, with TRBD1 identical over 9 bases. The CDR3 has 15 amino acids. V shed 2 bases, J shed 5 bases, and the junction held 6 bases outside the gene matches. CDR1 is MNHEY and CDR2 is SMNVEV in the germline V gene (reference sequence). The CDR3 sequence: CASSLGTGMDETQYF. In DNA, the CDR3 is TGTGCCAGCAGTTTAGGGACAGGGATGGACGAGACCCAGTACTTC.

This sequence joins TRBV30 and TRBJ1-5, with D maybe TRBD1 (5 bases). This CDR3 spans 14 amino acids. Looked up from germline, CDR1 is GTSNPN and CDR2 is SVGIG (reference sequence). Trimming removed 7 bases from V and 4 bases from J, with 17 bases in between. This CDR3 is CAFSRGGYNQPQHF. The CDR3, as DNA: TGTGCCTTTTCACGGGGGGGGTATAATCAGCCCCAGCATTTT.

The V gene is TRBV6-6, the J gene TRBJ1-4; no reliable D call. CDR1 is MNHNY, CDR2 SVGAGI, per germline (reference sequence). The CDR3 loop spans 14 amino acids. With 2 bases removed from V and 0 bases from J, the gap between germline ends came to 4 bases. The CDR3: CASSYLATNEKLFF. The CDR3 DNA reads as TGTGCCAGCAGTTACCTTGCAACTAATGAAAAACTGTTTTTT.

There are many counts of this clone. The J gene is TRBJ1-1, the V gene TRBV12-5, with no clear D. Trimming cost V 5 bases and J 5 bases, with 12 bases left between them. This CDR3 is 13 amino acids long. Germline lookup yields CDR1 LGHNT and CDR2 FRNRAP. As DNA, the CDR3 is TGTGCTAGTGGTCCGGACTCGCGGACTGAAGCTTTCTTT. Amino acids: CASGPDSRTEAFF.

The chain is built from TRBV6-6 and TRBJ2-1; perhaps TRBD1 as D (7 bases). V gave up 6 bases and J gave up 4 bases, with 16 bases separating them. This CDR3 has 15 amino acids. The germline V gene has CDR1 MNHNY and CDR2 SVGAGI (reference sequence). CDR3 sequence reads: CASSPGGGWYNEQFF. The DNA for the CDR3 is TGTGCCAGCAGCCCCGGAGGGGGCTGGTACAATGAGCAGTTCTTC.

The table lists this clone with a few counts. The rearrangement joins TRBV7-8 to TRBJ2-3, with D possibly matching TRBD1 (6 bases). V gave up 0 bases and J gave up 4 bases, with 17 bases separating them. This CDR3 is 17 amino acids long. Looked up from germline, CDR1 is SGHVS and CDR2 is FQNEAQ. The CDR3 DNA reads as TGTGCCAGCAGCTTAGCACGCGGCAGGGGTTCTTCAGATACGCAGTATTTT. Translation: CASSLARGRGSSDTQYF.

The chain employs TRBV5-1 and TRBJ2-7; D gene unclear. The CDR3 has 12 amino acids. Trimming shortened V by 0 bases and J by 7 bases, and 8 bases separated the two germline ends. In germline, CDR1 is SGHRS, CDR2 YFSETQ. The CDR3 loop reads CASSLVNQEQYF. CDR3 nucleotides: TGCGCCAGCAGCTTGGTAAACCAGGAGCAGTACTTC.

The V call is TRBV5-7, the J call TRBJ2-6; TRBD1 is a possible D gene (5 bases). TRBV5-7 is an ORF, and what it does is uncertain. The CDR3 spans 16 residues. V lost 5 bases and J lost 4, with 16 bases in between. CDR3 nucleotides: TGTGCCAGCAGTCCAACGGCGACAGCCGGGGCCAACGTCCTGACTTTC. This sequence encodes CASSPTATAGANVLTF.

The chain joins TRBV7-9 to TRBJ1-6; D is ambiguous. This CDR3 has 12 residues. V was pared by 5 bases and J by 13 bases, with 12 bases between. In germline, CDR1 is SEHNR, CDR2 FQNEAQ (reference sequence). CDR3 bases: TGTGCCAGCAGCCCCTCCCTCGGGCCCCTCCACTTT. It yields the protein CASSPSLGPLHF. The full variable domain, with the rest looked up from reference TRBV7-9 and TRBJ1-6, is DTGVSQNPRHKITKRGQNVTFRCDPISEHNRLYWYRQTLGQGPEFLTYFQNEAQLEKSRLLSDRFSAERPKGSFSTLEIQRTEQGDSAMYLCASSPSLGPLHFGNGTRLTVT.

The chain links TRBV13 to TRBJ2-7, with 8 bases that match TRBD2. The CDR3 consists of 12 residues. The J segment lost 7 bases and the V segment lost 5 bases, leaving 4 bases of the junction unmatched. Germline loops: CDR1 PRHDT, CDR2 FYEKMQ (reference sequence). The CDR3 DNA is TGTGCCAGCAGCCACGGGGGGGATGAGCAGTACTTC. Its protein is CASSHGGDEQYF.

This rearrangement joins TRBV7-6 to TRBJ2-6; TRBD1 aligns across 7 bases. The CDR3 extends over 15 amino acids. CDR1 SGHVS and CDR2 FNYEAQ come from the germline V gene. Trimming at V came to 5 bases and at J to 4 bases, leaving 5 bases not matched to a gene. In nucleotides, the CDR3 is TGTGCCAGCAGCGCTGACAGGGCCGGGGCCAACGTCCTGACTTTC. It is translated as CASSADRAGANVLTF.

The table lists this clone with a count of one. The J gene is TRBJ2-7, the V gene TRBV10-3; 11 nucleotides align to TRBD1. The CDR3 length is 14 residues. Germline CDR1 and CDR2: ENHRY and SYGVKD. J was trimmed by 3 bases and V by 4 bases; bases with no gene match: 2. The CDR3 bases are TGTGCCATCAGTGGCGGGACAGGGGGCTACGAGCAGTACTTC. As protein: CAISGGTGGYEQYF.

V is TRBV30 and J is TRBJ2-4; no clear D. Germline V gene sequence: CDR1 GTSNPN, CDR2 SVGIG (reference sequence). Trimming removed 1 base from V and 9 bases from J, with 7 bases in between. CDR3 size: 11 residues. The CDR3 coding sequence is TGTGCCTGGAGTGCCGGTGGCATTCAGTACTTC. As protein: CAWSAGGIQYF.

DNA for the CDR3: TGTGCCAGCAGCCCGCGACTAGCGGAGAACACCGGGGAGCTGTTTTTT. It translates to CASSPRLAENTGELFF. This chain links TRBV5-4 with TRBJ2-2; 9 nucleotides match TRBD2. Germline V gene data show CDR1 as SGHNT and CDR2 as YYREEE (reference sequence). The CDR3 is 16 residues long. After removal of 4 bases from V and 1 base from J, the junction contained 5 bases not matched to a gene.

This rearrangement joins TRBV2 to TRBJ2-2; 11 nucleotides line up with TRBD2. CDR1 and CDR2 (germline): SNHLY, FYNNEI. CDR3 length: 15 residues. The V segment lost 5 bases and the J segment 4 bases; nucleotides outside the gene matches: 3. The CDR3 DNA sequence: TGTGCCAGCAGTTTAGCGGGAGGGCGCACCGGGGAGCTGTTTTTT. Protein: CASSLAGGRTGELFF.